This paragraph covers one T cell receptor beta chain sequence. There are a few counts of this clonotype. Its antigen is currently not known. No quality values exist for individual bases; no much larger clone is one base distant. Receptor libraries were prepared by 5' RACE. Sequenced using a NextSeq 500. To correct for sequencing error and PCR bias, the TCR library protocol tagged individual cDNA molecules with unique molecular identifiers. TCR alpha and beta chains were both sequenced, and the abundances of alpha and beta sequences in each sample were closely correlated with each other. The paper's processing steps were these. Decombinator V4 was used to perform V gene, J gene and CDR3 annotation of TCR sequences. TCRs were defined as expanded if a significant change between any two time points was detected under a Poisson model with p below 0.0001. TCR abundances were normalised to the total number of TCRs sequenced per sample and expressed as counts per million. MAIT TCRs were defined by TRAV1-2 paired with TRAJ12, TRAJ20 or TRAJ33, and iNKT TCRs by TRAV10 paired with TRAJ18. VDJdb, accessed 1 November 2021, was searched for CMV, EBV and SARS-CoV-2 annotated TCRs, with TCRs annotated for multiple antigens excluded. Through fastp at Q25 and MiXCR, TCRdb rebuilt clones from the public reads, retaining in-frame beta chains. Each CDR3 protein appears once, grouped with its most common genes and DNA. The V and J calls and clone size are TCRdb's, not the authors'. Present in this sample are tens of thousands of distinct CDR3 sequences, about 9.4% of which were seen just once. The ten largest make up under 7% of the sample.

The sample originates from a study of early T cells in non-severe SARS-CoV-2 infection (dated by TCRdb to about 2021). The study in broad terms: TCR sequencing used bulk RNA from unsorted whole blood, so alpha and beta chains could not be paired. Summary of the overall study and its limitations: VDJdb matching was skewed toward anti-spike CD8 responses, so virus-specific expansions were likely underestimated and private and CD4 specificities were missed.

This was a case-control study nested in a cohort of healthcare workers in London, UK, who had nasopharyngeal swab PCR tests and blood samples taken every week. Healthcare workers were recruited between 23 and 31 March 2020, during the week of the UK lockdown, and were followed weekly for up to about 15 weeks. From the cysteine through the phenylalanine, the CDR3 covers 13 amino acids. The sequence is cut down to CDR3 DNA, 39 bases in frame from base 1. V is trimmed back by 4 bases and J by 3 bases, and the junction contains 5 bases that no gene match accounts for. For CDR1 and CDR2, the germline V gene lists SQVTM and ANQGSEA.

This sequence originates from an adult who was a healthcare worker with PCR-confirmed SARS-CoV-2 infection or an uninfected control (not recorded which). The sequenced sample consisted of whole blood. The chain joins TRBV29-1 to TRBJ1-2; the central 7 bases match TRBD1. Read as DNA, the sequence is TGCAGCGTTGGACAGGGAAGGGACTATGGCTACACCTTC. Its coded protein is CSVGQGRDYGYTF.